The T cell receptor beta chain described here comes from a study of T cells after yellow fever vaccination. V was clipped by 1 base and J by 4 bases, with 8 bases between them. Germline values: CDR1 MGHRA, CDR2 YSYEKL. The CDR3 extends over 14 amino acids. General study results and limits: Sorted repertoires could include abundant contaminating clonotypes from bulk cells. Clones from primary vaccination mostly reappeared after the booster (over 95% CD4, under 90% CD8). Clonotypes appearing in both CD4 and CD8 compartments existed, and their share was small.

As to this clonotype: The antigen is undetermined.

UMIs were added to TCR cDNA along with a universal primer site when it was made by 5'RACE template switching. A single record per CDR3 protein comes from TCRdb applying MiXCR to the 5' RACE reads. Of 310,000 or so distinct CDR3 sequences in the sample, approximately 7% are singletons; the top ten hold about 18%. The sample was PBMCs, taken roughly 45 days after the first yellow fever vaccination. This chain uses TRBV4-1 with TRBJ1-5; D might be TRBD1 (6 bases). This receptor was obtained from a man aged 18 to 30 who received the YFV17D yellow fever vaccine. In DNA, the CDR3 is TGCGCCAGCAGCCAAGGGCAGGGGAATCAGCCCCAGCATTTT. Translated, it gives CASSQGQGNQPQHF.